This entry describes one TCR beta chain. The antigen is undetermined. The sample comes from a study of cytomegalovirus exposure and HLA in healthy donors. Overall study: Earlier findings included roughly 120 million unique TCR beta sequences obtained from about 180 million T cells.

With 60 Vbeta and 13 Jbeta primers, the PCR was carried out. TCRdb keeps only in-frame clones here, not all; method: immunoSEQ multiplex PCR. Here the sample spans fewer than 150,000 clones, roughly three quarters being singletons. The V gene lost 0 bases and the J gene lost 1 base, with 14 bases spanning the gap. Germline assignment: CDR1 SGHTS and CDR2 YDEGEE. The CDR3 covers 17 residues. Findings of the study overall: Later examination showed HLA-associated TCR beta chains had greater clonal expansion than equally common others. Investigators reported 150 to 200 TCR beta chains as tied to cytomegalovirus. Researchers reported in a later analysis that a missense DCLRE1C variant was tied to TCR beta V- and J-gene trimming.

The sequenced sample consisted of PBMCs. The V call is TRBV5-8, the J call TRBJ1-5, with a possible D match to TRBD1 (5 bases). The source of this sequence is a man between 18 and 35 years old in good health and CMV-seronegative. CDR3 nucleotide sequence: TGTGCCAGCAGCTTGGTGGAAGGGGTCGGGAGCAATCAGCCCCAGCATTTT. This gives the protein CASSLVEGVGSNQPQHF. The full variable domain, completed using reference TRBV5-8 and TRBJ1-5, is EAGVTQSPTHLIKTRGQQATLRCSPISGHTSVYWYQQALGLGLQFLLWYDEGEERNRGNFPPRFSGRQFPNYSSELNVNALELEDSALYLCASSLVEGVGSNQPQHFGDGTRLSIL.